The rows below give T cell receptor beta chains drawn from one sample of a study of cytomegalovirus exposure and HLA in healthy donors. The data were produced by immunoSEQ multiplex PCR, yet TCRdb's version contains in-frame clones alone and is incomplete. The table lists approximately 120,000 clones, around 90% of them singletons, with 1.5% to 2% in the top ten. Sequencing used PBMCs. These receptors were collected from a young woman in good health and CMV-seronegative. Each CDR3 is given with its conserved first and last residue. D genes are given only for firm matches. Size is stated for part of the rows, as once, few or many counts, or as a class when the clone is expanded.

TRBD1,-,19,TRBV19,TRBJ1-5,TGTGCCAGTAGTACCACCCCACAGGGGATATATAGCATCGATCAGCCCCAGCATTTT,CASSTTPQGIYSIDQPQHF
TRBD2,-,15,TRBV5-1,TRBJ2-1,TGCGCCAGCAGCTTCGGGACTAGCGGCTACAATGAGCAGTTCTTC,CASSFGTSGYNEQFF
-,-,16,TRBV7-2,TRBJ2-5,TGTGCCAGCAGCTCGAGACAGTATAAAGACCAAGAGACCCAGTACTTC,CASSSRQYKDQETQYF
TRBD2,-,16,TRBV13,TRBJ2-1,TGTGCCAGCAGCCCACGACTAGCGGGGACCTACAATGAGCAGTTCTTC,CASSPRLAGTYNEQFF
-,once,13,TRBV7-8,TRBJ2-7,TGTGCCAGCGGACTAACCCACACCTACGAGCAGTACTTC,CASGLTHTYEQYF
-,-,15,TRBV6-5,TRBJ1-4,TGTGCCAGCAGTCCGGGCGGGGGCGGGGGTGAAAAACTGTTTTTT,CASSPGGGGGEKLFF
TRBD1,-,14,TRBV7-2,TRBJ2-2,TGTGCCAGCAGCTTAGACAGGGGGCGCGGGGAGCTGTTTTTT,CASSLDRGRGELFF
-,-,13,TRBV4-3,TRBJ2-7,TGCGCCAGCAGCCAAGATTTCGCGGCCGAGCAGTACTTC,CASSQDFAAEQYF
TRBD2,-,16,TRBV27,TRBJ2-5,TGTGCCAGCAGAAGCTTAGCGGGGGGGCTTCAAGAGACCCAGTACTTC,CASRSLAGGLQETQYF
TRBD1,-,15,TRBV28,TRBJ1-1,TGTGCCAGCAGTTTCCCAGTTTCAGGGGGGACTGAAGCTTTCTTT,CASSFPVSGGTEAFF
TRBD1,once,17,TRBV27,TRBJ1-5,TGTGCCAGCAGTCCCCAACGCATTGGACAGGTCAATCAGCCCCAGCATTTT,CASSPQRIGQVNQPQHF
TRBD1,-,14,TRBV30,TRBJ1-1,TGTGCCTGGAGCGCGACAGGGAGATACACTGAAGCTTTCTTT,CAWSATGRYTEAFF
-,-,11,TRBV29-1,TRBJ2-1,TGCAGCGTCGCCGGCGGACAGGAGCAGTTCTTC,CSVAGGQEQFF
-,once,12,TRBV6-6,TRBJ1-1,TGTGCCAGCAGACCTAATACAGTTGAAGCTTTCTTT,CASRPNTVEAFF
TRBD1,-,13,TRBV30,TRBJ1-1,TGTGCCTGGAGTGTACAGGGGCAAACTGAAGCTTTCTTT,CAWSVQGQTEAFF
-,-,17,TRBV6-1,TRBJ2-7,TGTGCCAGCAGTGAAGCTGTCCGTACAGCCGGAGGTTACGAGCAGTACTTC,CASSEAVRTAGGYEQYF
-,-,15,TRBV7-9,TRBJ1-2,TGTGCCAGCAGCTTAGGGAGTCAGAAAAACTATGGCTACACCTTC,CASSLGSQKNYGYTF
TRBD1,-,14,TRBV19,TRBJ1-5,TGTGCCAGTAGTGACAGGGGATGGAATCAGCCCCAGCATTTT,CASSDRGWNQPQHF
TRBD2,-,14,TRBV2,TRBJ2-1,TGTGCCAGCACCGGGACTAGCGGTAACAATGAGCAGTTCTTC,CASTGTSGNNEQFF
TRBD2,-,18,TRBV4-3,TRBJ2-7,TGCGCCAGCAGCCAAGATCCTTCCTCTTTAGCGGGACTCCACGAGCAGTACTTC,CASSQDPSSLAGLHEQYF
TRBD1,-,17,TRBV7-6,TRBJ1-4,TGTGCCAGCAGCAAGACGACAGGGGGCCCATTCAATGAAAAACTGTTTTTT,CASSKTTGGPFNEKLFF
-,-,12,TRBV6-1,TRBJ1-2,TGTGCCAGCAGTGACCAAACAGGGAAGAGCACCTTC,CASSDQTGKSTF
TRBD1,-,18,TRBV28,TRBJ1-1,TGTGCCAGCAGTCCCCAAGGACAGGGGGCGAGTTTCGGCCCTGAAGCTTTCTTT,CASSPQGQGASFGPEAFF
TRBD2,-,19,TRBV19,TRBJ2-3,TGTGCCAGTAGTCCCTCGACTAGCGGGGGACACACTAGCACAGATACGCAGTATTTT,CASSPSTSGGHTSTDTQYF
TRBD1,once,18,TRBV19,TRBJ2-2,TGTGCCAGTAGGCGGGACAGGGGTTGGTCGTGGGACACCGGGGAGCTGTTTTTT,CASRRDRGWSWDTGELFF
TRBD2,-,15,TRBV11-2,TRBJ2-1,TGTGCCAGCAGCTTAGTGGGGACTAGCGGGGGTGAGCAGTTCTTC,CASSLVGTSGGEQFF
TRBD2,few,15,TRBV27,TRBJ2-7,TGTGCCAGCAGTTTAAGACTAGCGGGAGGGTACGAGCAGTACTTC,CASSLRLAGGYEQYF
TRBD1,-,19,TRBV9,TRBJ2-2,TGTGCCAGCAGCGTAGACATGGGTGGGGGACAGGGGTCCACCGGGGAGCTGTTTTTT,CASSVDMGGGQGSTGELFF
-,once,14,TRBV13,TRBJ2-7,TGTGCCAGCAGCCCGGGGTCGGGTTTCCACGAGCAGTACTTC,CASSPGSGFHEQYF